The next 8 T cell receptor beta chains were all read from a single sample in a study of cytomegalovirus exposure and HLA in healthy donors. PCR involved 60 Vbeta and 13 Jbeta primers. Some clones are missing from TCRdb's copy, which holds only in-frame ones; the method was immunoSEQ multiplex PCR. The sample yields under 200,000 clones, over 70% seen once. The sample taken for sequencing was PBMCs. The source of these receptors is a woman aged 50 to 60 in good health and CMV-seropositive.

The chain has TRBV5-1 and TRBJ2-5; 10 bases align to TRBD1. Germline V gene lookup returns CDR1 SGHRS and CDR2 YFSETQ. This CDR3 is 16 amino acids long. V was clipped by 4 bases and J by 3 bases; unmatched bases: 9. CDR3 sequence reads: CASSISIGTGEETQYF. The CDR3 DNA reads TGCGCCAGCAGCATCAGCATTGGGACAGGGGAAGAGACCCAGTACTTC.

This clone has a handful of counts. The rearrangement uses TRBV11-2 and TRBJ1-2; weak D call: TRBD1 (5 bases). The germline V gene encodes CDR1 SGHAT and CDR2 FQNNGV. Trimming stripped 5 bases from V and 4 bases from J, with 14 bases between. This CDR3 spans 14 amino acids. The CDR3 loop reads CASSQVGGGYGYTF. The CDR3 DNA is TGTGCCAGCAGCCAAGTCGGGGGGGGCTATGGCTACACCTTC.

The table lists this clone with a count of one. J is TRBJ1-2 and V is TRBV5-6; D unclear. In germline, CDR1 is SGHDT, CDR2 YYEEEE. This CDR3 comprises 13 residues. Trimming removed 4 bases from V and 8 bases from J, with 15 bases in between. DNA of the CDR3: TGTGCCAGCAGCCCGTCCGGGGAAAGGGGCTACACCTTC. This codes for CASSPSGERGYTF.

A word on this clone: At one of its ends the junction is not consistent with the germline gene, which may arise from a read error. Other DNA sequences within the sample encode an identical CDR3. The V gene is TRBV7-3, the J gene TRBJ2-1; 8 bases agree with TRBD2. In germline, CDR1 is SGHTA, CDR2 FQGTGA. The CDR3 spans 14 residues. The DNA of the CDR3 is TGTGCAAGCAGCATACGAGCGGGAGAGAATGAGCAGTTCTTC. Protein: CASSIRAGENEQFF.

The V gene is TRBV7-2, the J gene TRBJ2-5, with D maybe TRBD1 (6 bases). Gene TRBJ2-7 matches the end of the DNA better, so the J call may be wrong. The CDR3 is 14 residues long. Germline V gene data show CDR1 as SGHTA and CDR2 as FQGNSA. In DNA form, the CDR3 reads TGTGCCAGCAGCTTTAACAGGGAGACCTACGAGCAGTACTTC. As protein: CASSFNRETYEQYF.

The V and J genes are TRBV7-2 and TRBJ1-3, with 10 bases aligning to TRBD1. The junction had 5 bases not matched to a gene; V was cut back by 1 base and J by 8 bases. CDR1 SGHTA and CDR2 FQGNSA come from the germline V gene. The CDR3 runs to 15 residues. The CDR3 bases are TGTGCCAGCAGCTTAGGAAGGACAGGGGGACACACCATATATTTT. Amino acid sequence: CASSLGRTGGHTIYF.

This chain joins TRBV2 and TRBJ1-5, with 8 bases identical to TRBD1. V shed 1 base and J 5 bases; nucleotides not matched to a gene: 4. From germline, CDR1 is SNHLY and CDR2 FYNNEI. The CDR3 spans 15 residues. The CDR3 DNA is TGTGCCAGCAGTGAAGGAACAGGGGGGGATCAGCCCCAGCATTTT. It codes for CASSEGTGGDQPQHF.

The V gene is TRBV2, the J gene TRBJ1-4; D gene unclear. Germline V gives CDR1 SNHLY, CDR2 FYNNEI. The CDR3 runs 13 residues. The V gene lost 4 bases and the J gene lost 4 bases, with 7 bases spanning the gap. As DNA, the CDR3 is TGTGCCAGCAGTGTAGAAGTTAATGAAAAACTGTTTTTT. Translated: CASSVEVNEKLFF.